The clone carrying this T cell receptor (beta chain) was observed at least ten times. Its antigen is still unknown. Clinicians made diagnoses from clinical symptoms, serum thyroxine, TRAb, thyroid ultrasound and orbital computed tomography. The CDR3 totals 14 residues. The germline gives CDR1 SGHRS, CDR2 YFSETQ. V was cut by 4 bases and J by 5 bases, with 15 bases left in between. RNA transcripts were the template, and TCR beta CDR3 regions were amplified from them. An opening RT-PCR round employed HTBI primers and preceded a second-round multiplex PCR. TCRdb re-analysed the multiplex PCR reads in MiXCR, keeping a single row per CDR3 protein. The sample records 500,000 to 600,000 distinct CDR3 sequences, roughly 40% being singletons. The data originate from a study of Graves' ophthalmopathy and Graves' hyperthyroidism. About the research overall: Being free of ophthalmopathy for 18 months of follow-up defined stable hyperthyroidism.

Study observations and caveats: Also, most clonotypes expanded in the thyroid above 0.001 frequency appeared in blood. Prediction of ophthalmopathy progression reached 70.59% sensitivity and around 76% specificity.

The sample consisted of peripheral blood or thyroid tissue (not recorded which). This clonotype originated in an adult man with Graves' hyperthyroidism. The chain has TRBV5-1 and TRBJ1-1; a possible D gene is TRBD1 (6 bases). CDR3 sequence reads: CASSKEGVRTEAFF. In DNA form, the CDR3 reads TGCGCCAGCAGCAAGGAGGGGGTTAGGACTGAAGCTTTCTTT. Full variable domain (outside the CDR3, taken from reference TRBV5-1 and TRBJ1-1): KAGVTQTPRYLIKTRGQQVTLSCSPISGHRSVSWYQQTPGQGLQFLFEYFSETQRNKGNFPGRFSGRQFSNSRSEMNVSTLELGDSALYLCASSKEGVRTEAFFGQGTRLTVV.